This T cell receptor beta chain is drawn from a study of cytomegalovirus exposure and HLA in healthy donors. The study, taken as a whole, reports: The authors assumed roughly uniform sequencing depth across donors for presence/absence analyses.

Germline lookup yields CDR1 MNHEY and CDR2 SMNVEV (reference sequence). The CDR3 length is 13 residues, termini included. Concerning this clone: What it binds is unknown. The DNA is left out, because the CDR3 cannot be placed on it with certainty; the CDR3 is given as TCRdb lists it.

The PCR had 60 Vbeta and 13 Jbeta primers. Clones were read by immunoSEQ multiplex PCR, and TCRdb kept only the in-frame ones, dropping some. Seen here are under 200,000 clones, 85% observed once, and the top ten hold about 2.7%. This chain joins TRBV27 and TRBJ2-1; the DNA was not used to check the table's D call, TRBD2. Specimen: PBMCs. The source is a man aged 30 to 45 in good health and CMV-seropositive. CDR3 residues: CASTRDFGNEQFF.